One and the same sample provided the 30 T cell receptor beta chains below, sequenced in a study of T cells after yellow fever vaccination. TCRdb re-called the 5' RACE reads with MiXCR, one entry per CDR3 protein. The repertoire holds around 150,000 distinct CDR3 sequences, with 6% to 7.5% as singletons. The source material was CD4+ T cells sorted from PBMCs, sampled about 5 days after the first yellow fever vaccination. Every receptor here comes from a man aged 18-30 years who received the YFV17D yellow fever vaccine.

This clonotype has a handful of counts. The chain uses TRBV13 and TRBJ2-6; D may be TRBD1 (5 bases). CDR3 size: 17 residues. Trimming removed 4 bases from V and 0 bases from J, with 13 bases in between. Germline V CDR1 and CDR2: PRHDT, FYEKMQ (reference sequence). CDR3 in amino acids: CASSSRRTYSGANVLTF. In DNA, the CDR3 is TGTGCCAGCAGCTCGCGACGGACATACTCTGGGGCCAACGTCCTGACTTTC.

In its sample, this clonotype was seen many times. The V gene is TRBV5-1, the J gene TRBJ2-5; the D is unclear. The CDR3 covers 14 residues. The V end lost 0 bases, the J end lost 0 bases, and 6 bases lay between the germline ends. Germline V gene sequence: CDR1 SGHRS, CDR2 YFSETQ. Here the CDR3 DNA reads TGCGCCAGCAGCTTGGGTGGTAACCAAGAGACCCAGTACTTC. This translates into CASSLGGNQETQYF.

This clonotype has a handful of counts. The V call is TRBV7-2, the J call TRBJ1-5, with 7 bases identical to TRBD1. Germline loops: CDR1 SGHTA, CDR2 FQGNSA. V was pared by 10 bases and J by 10 bases, with 13 bases of the junction left unmatched. The CDR3 loop spans 13 amino acids. CDR3 sequence: CATATGDSKPQHF. CDR3 coding DNA: TGTGCCACCGCCACAGGGGATTCGAAACCCCAGCATTTT.

There are many counts of this clonotype. The chain is built from TRBV5-6 and TRBJ2-7; 9 bases match TRBD1. The CDR3 extends over 18 amino acids. V shed 0 bases and J 1 base; nucleotides not matched to a gene: 11. CDR1 and CDR2 from the germline V gene are SGHDT and YYEEEE. CDR3 in amino acids: CASSLARGPGQGSYEQYV. Written as DNA, the CDR3 is TGTGCCAGCAGCTTGGCACGTGGTCCGGGACAGGGTTCCTACGAGCAGTACGTC.

A few counts support this clonotype. This chain uses TRBV5-1 with TRBJ2-1; tentatively, D is TRBD2 (5 bases). CDR3 size: 17 residues. In germline, CDR1 is SGHRS, CDR2 YFSETQ. Trimming stripped 3 bases from V and 1 base from J, with 17 bases between. The CDR3 DNA sequence: TGCGCCAGCAGCTCTGGACTCCGACACATTTCCTACAATGAGCAGTTCTTC. This codes for CASSSGLRHISYNEQFF.

The chain carries TRBV7-2 and TRBJ2-5; weak D call: TRBD1 (6 bases). CDR1 and CDR2 from the germline V gene are SGHTA and FQGNSA. Trimming cost V 5 bases and J 1 base, with 14 bases left between them. The CDR3 runs 15 residues. This chain's CDR3 is CASSTQGWRQETQYF. CDR3 sequence (DNA): TGTGCCAGCAGCACGCAGGGGTGGCGCCAAGAGACCCAGTACTTC.

The V call is TRBV20-1, the J call TRBJ2-3; 9 positions agree with TRBD1. Germline CDR1 and CDR2: DFQATT and SNEGSKA (reference sequence). V shed 6 bases, J shed 0 bases, and the junction held 13 bases outside the gene matches. The CDR3 contains 17 residues. The CDR3 loop is CSAIPGQGISSTDTQYF. Written as DNA, the CDR3 is TGCAGTGCGATCCCGGGACAGGGAATTTCTAGCACAGATACGCAGTATTTT.

This clonotype was observed a few times. The chain recombines TRBV5-1 with TRBJ2-3, with 10 bases matching TRBD2. Germline CDR1 reads SGHRS; CDR2 reads YFSETQ. V trimming: 7 bases; J trimming: 1 base; junction bases outside the gene matches: 3. CDR3 size: 14 residues. The CDR3 region has the DNA TGCGCCAGCTACGGGACTAGCGGCACAGATACGCAGTATTTT. This sequence encodes CASYGTSGTDTQYF.

This clonotype came up many times. This chain links TRBV3-1 with TRBJ2-1; D is perhaps TRBD2 (5 bases). The length of the CDR3 is 15 residues. With 2 bases removed from V and 9 bases from J, the gap between germline ends came to 17 bases. The germline CDR1 and CDR2 sequences are LGHDT and YNNKEL (reference sequence). The CDR3, as DNA: TGTGCCAGCAGCCAACTGCCGGGAACCTCTGTTGAGCAGTTCTTC. Its translation is CASSQLPGTSVEQFF.

In this sample, this clonotype turned up once. The chain employs TRBV7-2 and TRBJ1-5; D ambiguous. Germline loops: CDR1 SGHTA, CDR2 FQGNSA. The CDR3 has 12 residues. Trimming took 7 bases from V and 6 from J, leaving 10 bases between them. Here the CDR3 reads CASNSRGQPQHF. The CDR3 DNA reads TGTGCCAGCAACTCTCGCGGTCAGCCCCAGCATTTT.

This clonotype occurred many times. The chain links TRBV9 to TRBJ2-3; 7 bases fit TRBD2. Germline V CDR1 and CDR2: SGDLS, YYNGEE. The CDR3 consists of 17 residues. With 0 bases clipped from V and 2 bases from J, the junction kept 9 bases outside the gene matches. The CDR3 sequence: CASSVAPGRGLTDTQYF. The CDR3 coding sequence is TGTGCCAGCAGCGTAGCTCCAGGGAGGGGACTCACAGATACGCAGTATTTT.

This rearrangement joins TRBV18 to TRBJ1-1, with D maybe TRBD1 (6 bases). The CDR3 runs 16 residues. V was cut by 3 bases and J by 2 bases, with 16 bases left in between. Germline CDR1 KGHSH, CDR2 LQKENI. CDR3: CASSPRLPGQNTEAFF. For the CDR3, the DNA is TGTGCCAGCTCACCCCGACTCCCGGGACAAAACACTGAAGCTTTCTTT.

This clonotype was detected many times. The J gene is TRBJ2-5, the V gene TRBV4-3, with D tentatively TRBD1 or TRBD2 (6 bases each). Germline CDR1 reads LGHNA; CDR2 reads YSLEER. CDR3 length: 17 residues. Deletions cut 1 base from V and 5 bases from J, with 20 bases between. CDR3 coding DNA: TGCGCCAGCAGCCAAGTCTCCAGGGGTGGAGGGTTTGAGACCCAGTACTTC. This gives the protein CASSQVSRGGGFETQYF.

This clonotype has at least ten counts. The V and J genes are TRBV7-6 and TRBJ1-5; D is unclear. V was cut by 0 bases and J by 6 bases, with 9 bases left in between. The germline gives CDR1 SGHVS, CDR2 FNYEAQ. The CDR3 spans 14 residues. CDR3 protein: CASSLATGSQPQHF. The CDR3 region has the DNA TGTGCCAGCAGCTTAGCGACGGGTTCTCAGCCCCAGCATTTT.

This clonotype was detected ten times or more. The V gene is TRBV27, the J gene TRBJ2-1; 10 bases are a match to TRBD1. CDR3 length: 15 amino acids. V was pared by 3 bases and J by 7 bases, with 6 bases of the junction left unmatched. Germline CDR1 reads MNHEY; CDR2 reads SMNVEV (reference sequence). Written as DNA, the CDR3 is TGTGCCAGCAGTTTGGGACAGGGGAAGGGGAATGAGCAGTTCTTC. Its protein product is CASSLGQGKGNEQFF.

This rearrangement joins TRBV5-1 to TRBJ1-1; 7 nucleotides line up with TRBD1. CDR1 is SGHRS, CDR2 YFSETQ, per germline. With V trimmed by 2 bases and J by 8 bases, 9 bases remained unmatched. This CDR3 has 14 amino acids. The CDR3 bases are TGCGCCAGCAGCTTACGGACAGGACAGTCGGAAGCTTTCTTT. It specifies CASSLRTGQSEAFF.

This clonotype was counted many times. The V gene is TRBV5-1, the J gene TRBJ2-3, with D possibly TRBD1 on 5 matching bases. Germline V gene sequence: CDR1 SGHRS, CDR2 YFSETQ. The CDR3 spans 15 residues. Between the trimmed V and J ends, which lost 0 bases and 2 bases, there was a span of 10 bases. The CDR3 protein is CASSLEGRITDTQYF. Written as DNA, the CDR3 is TGCGCCAGCAGCTTGGAGGGGCGCATCACAGATACGCAGTATTTT.

This clonotype occurred many times. The chain couples TRBV5-1 to TRBJ1-1; 8 nucleotides agree with TRBD1. CDR3 size: 15 residues. V shed 2 bases, J shed 0 bases, and the junction held 3 bases outside the gene matches. Germline V CDR1 and CDR2: SGHRS, YFSETQ. CDR3 sequence reads: CASSFQGAMNTEAFF. CDR3 DNA: TGCGCCAGCAGCTTTCAGGGGGCGATGAACACTGAAGCTTTCTTT.

The chain couples TRBV9 to TRBJ2-7; 8 nucleotides line up with TRBD1. CDR3 length: 15 residues. V lost 4 bases to trimming and J lost 3 bases; unmatched junction nucleotides: 9. Germline CDR1 reads SGDLS; CDR2 reads YYNGEE. Here the CDR3 DNA reads TGTGCCAGCAGCACCAGACAGGGGCGTCTCTACGAGCAGTACTTC. It specifies CASSTRQGRLYEQYF.

With regard to this clonotype: This may be a read error, as it is one base from a much larger clone. The chain combines TRBV4-3 with TRBJ1-1; D remains unclear. Germline V gene sequence: CDR1 LGHNA, CDR2 YSLEER. V lost 1 base and J lost 6, with 3 bases in between. The length of the CDR3 is 11 residues. The CDR3 reads CASSQGAEAFF. In nucleotides, the CDR3 is TGCGCCAGCAGCCAAGGGGCTGAAGCTTTCTTT.

This clonotype appeared many times. V gene TRBV12-3 or TRBV12-4 combines with J gene TRBJ1-2; D unresolved. V lost 2 bases, J lost 6 bases, and 10 bases lay in between. This CDR3 region has 13 residues. The CDR3 loop is CASSLSGANGYTF. Here the CDR3 DNA reads TGTGCCAGCAGTTTATCAGGCGCAAATGGCTACACCTTC.

For the CDR3, the DNA is TGTGCCAGCAAGTCCACTAGCACAGATACGCAGTATTTT. Amino acids: CASKSTSTDTQYF. The chain is built from TRBV6-4 and TRBJ2-3, with D unclear. The CDR3 has 13 residues. Deletions cut 7 bases from V and 0 bases from J, with 8 bases between. Germline CDR1 reads MRHNA; CDR2 reads SNTAGT.

The gene calls are TRBV20-1 and TRBJ2-5, with 8 nucleotides matching TRBD1. Germline CDR1 DFQATT, CDR2 SNEGSKA (reference sequence). The CDR3 runs 13 residues. The V gene end was trimmed by 3 bases and the J gene end by 8 bases; junction bases not matched to a gene: 8. CDR3 sequence reads: CSARRLQGVTQYF. In nucleotides, the CDR3 is TGCAGTGCTAGGAGGCTACAGGGGGTAACCCAGTACTTC.

The sample holds many counts of this clonotype. This chain uses TRBV4-3 with TRBJ2-7; no firm D call. Trimming pared 0 bases from V and 4 bases from J, leaving 4 bases between. Germline-derived CDR1 and CDR2 are LGHNA and YSLEER. The CDR3 has 12 amino acids. The CDR3 is CASSQDRYEQYF. The CDR3 DNA reads TGCGCCAGCAGCCAAGACAGGTACGAGCAGTACTTC.

The rearrangement uses TRBV5-1 and TRBJ2-2; 8 nucleotides align to TRBD1. This CDR3 has 16 amino acids. Germline assignment: CDR1 SGHRS and CDR2 YFSETQ. The J segment lost 6 bases and the V segment lost 5 bases, leaving 12 bases of the junction unmatched. The DNA of the CDR3 is TGCGCCAGCAGGCTACCGGGACAGGTACTTGCCGGGGAGCTGTTTTTT. It is translated as CASRLPGQVLAGELFF.

This clonotype was recorded many times. This chain connects TRBV20-1 to TRBJ2-7; D is perhaps TRBD2 (5 bases). There are 14 residues in the CDR3. Germline CDR1 reads DFQATT; CDR2 reads SNEGSKA (reference sequence). The V and J ends lost 3 bases and 0 bases respectively, with 12 bases between them. DNA of the CDR3: TGCAGTGCTAGGGCCCCGGGGAGCTCCTACGAGCAGTACTTC. Its translation is CSARAPGSSYEQYF.

This clonotype was recorded many times. The chain joins TRBV12-3 or TRBV12-4 to TRBJ2-1; no clear D gene. Trimming cost V 3 bases and J 5 bases, with 8 bases left between them. The CDR3 runs to 13 residues. CDR3 coding DNA: TGTGCCAGCAGTTTCAACAGACACAATGAGCAGTTCTTC. Its translation is CASSFNRHNEQFF.

At least ten counts were recorded for this clonotype. The rearrangement joins TRBV11-3 to TRBJ2-7; D is ambiguous. Germline V gene lookup returns CDR1 SGHNT and CDR2 YENEEA. V was shortened by 5 bases and J by 3 bases, with 11 bases between the two germline ends. The CDR3 is 13 residues long. CDR3 bases: TGTGCCAGCAGCCTCGCCCGGCACTACGAGCAGTACTTC. It is translated as CASSLARHYEQYF.

V and J are TRBV4-2 and TRBJ2-7; TRBD2 aligns across 14 bases. V gave up 5 bases and J gave up 0 bases; unmatched junction bases: 6. The V gene's germline CDR1 is LGHNA and CDR2 YNFKEQ. The CDR3 has 17 residues. The CDR3 here is CASSRGLAGESSYEQYV. The CDR3 bases are TGTGCCAGCAGCAGGGGACTAGCGGGGGAGAGCTCCTACGAGCAGTACGTC.

This clonotype was counted only a few times. V and J are TRBV12-3 or TRBV12-4 and TRBJ2-2; TRBD2 might be the D (6 bases). This CDR3 comprises 15 residues. The V and J ends lost 4 bases and 7 bases respectively, with 16 bases between them. Here the CDR3 DNA reads TGTGCCAGCAGTTGGGGACGGGAGTTTCGCGGGGAGCTGTTTTTT. Encoded protein: CASSWGREFRGELFF.